These 20 T cell receptor beta chains share one sample of origin, sequenced in a study of shared clonotypes between healthy human individuals. Some clones are missing from TCRdb's copy, which holds only in-frame ones; the method was immunoSEQ multiplex PCR. The sample yields approximately 740,000 clones, 80% to 95% seen once. Only CD45RO-negative cells positively selected for CCR7 counted as naive CD8 cells, so terminally differentiated effector memory CD45RA+ cells were excluded. The specimen sequenced was naive CD8+ T cells sorted from blood. The receptors derive from a young man in good health.

The chain employs TRBV11-2 and TRBJ2-7; the match to TRBD1 covers 9 bases. The CDR3 sequence is 14 residues long. Germline lookup yields CDR1 SGHAT and CDR2 FQNNGV. V dropped 8 bases and J dropped 6; count of bases not matched to a gene: 11. The CDR3 DNA reads TGTGCCAGCTTGGACAGGGGAACATCGGTCGAGCAGTACTTC. The encoded protein is CASLDRGTSVEQYF.

The CDR3 DNA sequence: TGTGCCAGCAGTGGGACTAGCGGGCCTTCCTACGAGCAGTACTTC. The encoded protein is CASSGTSGPSYEQYF. The chain recombines TRBV28 with TRBJ2-7; 12 nucleotides line up with TRBD2. Germline V gene lookup returns CDR1 MDHEN and CDR2 SYDVKM. This CDR3 contains 15 residues. The V and J ends lost 5 bases and 1 base, in that order; junction bases with no gene match: 3.

The chain couples TRBV4-1 to TRBJ2-1; TRBD1 matches at 10 bases. CDR1 is MGHRA and CDR2 is YSYEKL in the germline V gene. CDR3 length: 14 amino acids. Trimming removed 0 bases from V and 8 bases from J; junction bases left unmatched: 1. Written as DNA, the CDR3 is TGCGCCAGCAGCCAAGAGACAGGGGGCCATGAGCAGTTCTTC. Translated: CASSQETGGHEQFF.

J is TRBJ1-2 and V is TRBV27, with a tentative D call TRBD1 (5 bases). This CDR3 contains 14 residues. The ends were cut back, 3 bases at V and 2 bases at J, with 10 bases in the middle. The germline V gene encodes CDR1 MNHEY and CDR2 SMNVEV (reference sequence). CDR3 nucleotides: TGTGCCAGCAGTTTTAAAGGGACCAACTATGGCTACACCTTC. As protein: CASSFKGTNYGYTF.

The chain recombines TRBV28 with TRBJ1-3, with D possibly TRBD1 on 5 matching bases. CDR1 is MDHEN and CDR2 is SYDVKM in the germline V gene. CDR3 length: 15 residues. V dropped 5 bases and J dropped 0 bases, with 11 bases sitting between them. In nucleotides, the CDR3 is TGTGCCAGCAGTGTGGGGGTGTCCTCTGGAAACACCATATATTTT. Encoded protein: CASSVGVSSGNTIYF.

For the CDR3, the DNA is TGTGCCAGTTTCCCGGGACAAAGGACAGATACGCAGTATTTT. Amino acid sequence: CASFPGQRTDTQYF. The chain joins TRBV7-9 to TRBJ2-3; the D gene is possibly TRBD1 (6 bases). From germline, CDR1 is SEHNR and CDR2 FQNEAQ (reference sequence). CDR3 length: 14 residues. Trimming removed 9 bases at V and 3 bases at J, with 16 bases between.

This chain links TRBV5-1 with TRBJ2-7; D gene ambiguous. The CDR3 is made up of 12 amino acids. Trimming took 4 bases from V and 5 from J, leaving 10 bases between them. CDR1 and CDR2 from the germline V gene are SGHRS and YFSETQ. CDR3 in DNA: TGCGCCAGCAGCGAGGATGTACACGAGCAGTACTTC. Translating it yields CASSEDVHEQYF.

The chain links TRBV11-2 to TRBJ2-3, with D possibly matching TRBD1 (6 bases). The germline V and J ends were trimmed by 0 bases and 8 bases, with 18 bases remaining between them. CDR1 SGHAT and CDR2 FQNNGV come from the germline V gene. This CDR3 is 16 amino acids long. CDR3 nucleotide sequence: TGTGCCAGCAGCTTAGAAGTCTTGGGCAGGGGAAGTACGCAGTATTTT. It translates to CASSLEVLGRGSTQYF. Filled out from reference TRBV11-2 and TRBJ2-3, the complete variable domain reads EAGVAQSPRYKIIEKRQSVAFWCNPISGHATLYWYQQILGQGPKLLIQFQNNGVVDDSQLPKDRFSAERLKGVDSTLKIQPAKLEDSAVYLCASSLEVLGRGSTQYFGPGTRLTVL.

The J gene is TRBJ2-3, the V gene TRBV6-5, with D hard to call. Deletions cut 0 bases from V and 5 bases from J, with 6 bases between. CDR1 and CDR2 (germline): MNHEY, SVGAGI. This CDR3 comprises 13 residues. This CDR3 reads CASSYSAGDTQYF. The CDR3 DNA is TGTGCCAGCAGTTACTCGGCTGGAGATACGCAGTATTTT.

CDR3: CASSVVVTYEQYF. In DNA, the CDR3 is TGTGCCAGCAGCGTCGTAGTCACCTACGAGCAGTACTTC. The chain links TRBV11-2 to TRBJ2-7; no firm D call. Germline lookup yields CDR1 SGHAT and CDR2 FQNNGV. The length of the CDR3 is 13 residues. V lost 5 bases and J lost 2, with 10 bases in between.

The chain carries TRBV19 and TRBJ2-5; the D gene is possibly TRBD2 (7 bases). Germline V gene data show CDR1 as LNHDA and CDR2 as SQIVND (reference sequence). CDR3 length: 14 amino acids. Trimming took off 3 bases at V and 5 bases at J, with 13 bases between the two ends. The CDR3: CASSINRGAETQYF. The CDR3 DNA is TGTGCCAGTAGTATTAACCGGGGGGCTGAGACCCAGTACTTC.

On this clone itself: Other nucleotide sequences in the sample specify the same CDR3. This rearrangement joins TRBV20-1 to TRBJ2-7; D perhaps matches TRBD2 (5 bases). The germline V and J ends were trimmed by 1 base and 4 bases, with 5 bases remaining between them. The germline V gene encodes CDR1 DFQATT and CDR2 SNEGSKA (reference sequence). CDR3 length equals 11 residues. DNA of the CDR3: TGCAGTGCTAGAGGAGGGTACGAGCAGTACTTC. Its protein product is CSARGGYEQYF.

The rearrangement uses TRBV15 and TRBJ2-7; D tentatively reads TRBD1 or TRBD2 (5 bases each). Trimming took 4 bases from V and 2 from J, leaving 15 bases between them. The CDR3 has 15 residues. The germline V gene encodes CDR1 LNHNV and CDR2 YYDKDF (reference sequence). The CDR3 DNA is TGTGCCACCAGCAACCCCGGGGCCCTCACCTACGAGCAGTACTTC. It is translated as CATSNPGALTYEQYF.

The chain recombines TRBV27 with TRBJ2-7; D is ambiguous. There are 13 residues in the CDR3. Germline V gene data show CDR1 as MNHEY and CDR2 as SMNVEV (reference sequence). V lost 2 bases and J 1 base, leaving 6 bases between the germline ends. This CDR3 is CASSLHGSYEQYF. The CDR3 DNA is TGTGCCAGCAGTTTACATGGGTCCTACGAGCAGTACTTC.

The CDR3 region has the DNA TGTGCCAGCAGTTTCCAGACTAGCGGAGCCAACAATGAGCAGTTCTTC. Translation: CASSFQTSGANNEQFF. The chain combines TRBV28 with TRBJ2-1; 9 nucleotides align to TRBD2. Looked up from germline, CDR1 is MDHEN and CDR2 is SYDVKM. V lost 3 bases to trimming and J lost 5 bases; unmatched junction nucleotides: 8. This CDR3 region has 16 residues.

This chain uses TRBV9 with TRBJ2-7, with D possibly being TRBD1 or TRBD2 (5 bases each). CDR1 and CDR2 from the germline V gene are SGDLS and YYNGEE. The CDR3 extends over 15 amino acids. Trimming left V 0 bases short and J 3 bases short, with 13 bases between. CDR3 residues: CASSVERDPYYEQYF. CDR3 DNA: TGTGCCAGCAGCGTAGAGAGGGACCCCTACTACGAGCAGTACTTC. The variable domain in full, with the rest retrieved from reference TRBV9 and TRBJ2-7, is DSGVTQTPKHLITATGQRVTLRCSPRSGDLSVYWYQQSLDQGLQFLIQYYNGEERAKGNILERFSAQQFPDLHSELNLSSLELGDSALYFCASSVERDPYYEQYFGPGTRLTVT.

The rearrangement uses TRBV28 and TRBJ2-1; tentatively, D is TRBD2 (6 bases). Trimming removed 3 bases at V and 6 bases at J, with 9 bases between. Per the germline V gene, CDR1 is MDHEN and CDR2 is SYDVKM. The CDR3 spans 13 residues. CDR3 nucleotides: TGTGCCAGCAGTTTGGGGGGAGGCAATGAGCAGTTCTTC. It encodes CASSLGGGNEQFF.

This chain connects TRBV7-2 to TRBJ2-1; no firm D call. The CDR3 is made up of 14 amino acids. Germline V gene sequence: CDR1 SGHTA, CDR2 FQGNSA. Trimming took off 8 bases at V and 9 bases at J, with 20 bases between the two ends. In nucleotides, the CDR3 is TGTGCCAGCGGGCCCCCCCTGCCCCCAGTTGAGCAGTTCTTC. Amino acids: CASGPPLPPVEQFF. Variable domain in full (rest from reference TRBV7-2 and TRBJ2-1): GAGVSQSPSNKVTEKGKDVELRCDPISGHTALYWYRQSLGQGLEFLIYFQGNSAPDKSGLPSDRFSAERTGGSVSTLTIQRTQQEDSAVYLCASGPPLPPVEQFFGPGTRLTVL.

The chain has TRBV4-3 and TRBJ1-5, with 9 bases fitting TRBD1. The CDR3 loop spans 17 amino acids. The V segment lost 1 base and the J segment 3 bases; nucleotides outside the gene matches: 7. Germline CDR1 and CDR2: LGHNA and YSLEER. The chain's CDR3 is CASSQGADRGFNQPQHF. In nucleotides, the CDR3 is TGCGCCAGCAGCCAAGGGGCCGACAGGGGGTTCAATCAGCCCCAGCATTTT.

V and J are TRBV7-6 and TRBJ2-1; D is perhaps TRBD1 (6 bases). Trimming removed 5 bases at V and 3 bases at J, with 23 bases between. Per the germline V gene, CDR1 is SGHVS and CDR2 is FNYEAQ. The CDR3 consists of 18 residues. The CDR3 protein is CASSPSGLGASLYNEQFF. As DNA, the CDR3 is TGTGCCAGCAGCCCCTCCGGATTGGGGGCCTCCCTCTACAATGAGCAGTTCTTC.